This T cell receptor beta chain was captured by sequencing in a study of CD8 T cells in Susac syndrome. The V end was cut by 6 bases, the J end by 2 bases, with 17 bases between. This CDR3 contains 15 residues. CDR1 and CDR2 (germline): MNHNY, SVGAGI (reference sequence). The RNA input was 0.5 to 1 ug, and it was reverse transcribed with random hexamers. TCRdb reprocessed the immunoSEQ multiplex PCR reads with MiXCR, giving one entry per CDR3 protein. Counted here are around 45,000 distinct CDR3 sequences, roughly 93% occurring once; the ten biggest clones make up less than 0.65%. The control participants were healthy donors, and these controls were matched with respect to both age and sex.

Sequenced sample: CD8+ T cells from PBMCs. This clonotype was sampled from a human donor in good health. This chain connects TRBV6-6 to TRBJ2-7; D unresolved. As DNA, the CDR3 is TGTGCCAGCAGCACCACCGATGAGCGCCCCTACGAGCAGTACTTC. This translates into CASSTTDERPYEQYF.